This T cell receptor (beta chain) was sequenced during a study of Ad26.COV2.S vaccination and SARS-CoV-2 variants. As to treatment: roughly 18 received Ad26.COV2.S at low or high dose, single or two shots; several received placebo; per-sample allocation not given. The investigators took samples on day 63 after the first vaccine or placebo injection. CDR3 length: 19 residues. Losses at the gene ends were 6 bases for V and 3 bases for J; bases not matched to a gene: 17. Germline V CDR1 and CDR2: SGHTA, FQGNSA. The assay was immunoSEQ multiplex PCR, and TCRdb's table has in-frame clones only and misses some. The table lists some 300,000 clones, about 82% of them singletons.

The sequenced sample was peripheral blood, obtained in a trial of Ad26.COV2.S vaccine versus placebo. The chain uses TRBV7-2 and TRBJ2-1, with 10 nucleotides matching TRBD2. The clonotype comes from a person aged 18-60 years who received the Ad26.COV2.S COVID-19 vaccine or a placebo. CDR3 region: CASRGSSGGVWEYYNEQFF. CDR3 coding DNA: TGTGCCAGCAGAGGGTCTAGCGGGGGTGTATGGGAATACTACAATGAGCAGTTCTTC.